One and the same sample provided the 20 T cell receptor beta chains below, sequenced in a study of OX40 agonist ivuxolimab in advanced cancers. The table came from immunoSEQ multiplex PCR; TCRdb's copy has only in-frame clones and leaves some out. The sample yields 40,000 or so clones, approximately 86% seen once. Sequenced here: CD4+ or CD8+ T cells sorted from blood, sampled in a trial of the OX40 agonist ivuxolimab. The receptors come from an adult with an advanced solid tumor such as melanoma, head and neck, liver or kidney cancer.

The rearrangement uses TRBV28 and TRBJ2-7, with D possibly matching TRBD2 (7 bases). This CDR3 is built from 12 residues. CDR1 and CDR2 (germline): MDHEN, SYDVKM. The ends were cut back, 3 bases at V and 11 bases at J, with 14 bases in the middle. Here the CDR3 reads CASSFRGAWKYF. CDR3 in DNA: TGTGCCAGCAGTTTCCGGGGGGCGTGGAAGTACTTC.

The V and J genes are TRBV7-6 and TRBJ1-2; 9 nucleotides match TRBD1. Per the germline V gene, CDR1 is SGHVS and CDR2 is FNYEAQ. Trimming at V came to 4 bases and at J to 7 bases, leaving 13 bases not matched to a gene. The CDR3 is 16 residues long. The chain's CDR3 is CASSWGDRATLGGYTF. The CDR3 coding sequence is TGTGCCAGCAGCTGGGGGGACAGGGCTACGTTAGGTGGCTACACCTTC.

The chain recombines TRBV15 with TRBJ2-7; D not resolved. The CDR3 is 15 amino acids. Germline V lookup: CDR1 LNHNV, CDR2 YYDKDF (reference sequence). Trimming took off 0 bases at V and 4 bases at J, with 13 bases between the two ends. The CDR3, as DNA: TGTGCCACCAGCAGAGATTACGGGTACTATTACGAGCAGTACTTC. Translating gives CATSRDYGYYYEQYF.

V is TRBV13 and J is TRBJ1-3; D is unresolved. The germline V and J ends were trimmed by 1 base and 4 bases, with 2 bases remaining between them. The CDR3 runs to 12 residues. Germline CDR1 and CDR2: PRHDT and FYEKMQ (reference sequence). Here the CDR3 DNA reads TGTGCCAGCAGCTTAGTAGGAAACACCATATATTTT. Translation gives CASSLVGNTIYF. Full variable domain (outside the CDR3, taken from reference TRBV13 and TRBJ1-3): AAGVIQSPRHLIKEKRETATLKCYPIPRHDTVYWYQQGPGQDPQFLISFYEKMQSDKGSIPDRFSAQQFSDYHSELNMSSLELGDSALYFCASSLVGNTIYFGEGSWLTVV.

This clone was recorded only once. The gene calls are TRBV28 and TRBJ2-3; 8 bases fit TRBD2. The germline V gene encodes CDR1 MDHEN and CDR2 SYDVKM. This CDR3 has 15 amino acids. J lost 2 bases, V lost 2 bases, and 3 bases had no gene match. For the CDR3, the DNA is TGTGCCAGCAGTTTAAGCGGGGGAATCACAGATACGCAGTATTTT. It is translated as CASSLSGGITDTQYF.

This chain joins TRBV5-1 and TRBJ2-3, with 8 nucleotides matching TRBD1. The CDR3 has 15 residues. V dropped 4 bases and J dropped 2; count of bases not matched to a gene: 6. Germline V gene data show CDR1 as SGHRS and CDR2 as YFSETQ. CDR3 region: CASSMGQANTDTQYF. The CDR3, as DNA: TGCGCCAGCAGCATGGGACAGGCGAACACAGATACGCAGTATTTT.

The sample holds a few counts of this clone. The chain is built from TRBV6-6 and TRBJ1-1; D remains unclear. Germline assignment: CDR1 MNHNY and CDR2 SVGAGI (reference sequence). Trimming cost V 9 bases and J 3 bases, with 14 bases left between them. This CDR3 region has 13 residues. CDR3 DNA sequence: TGTGCCAGTGCTGACACCACCTACACTGAAGCTTTCTTT. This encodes CASADTTYTEAFF.

The CDR3 DNA follows: TGTGCCAGTAGGGGTCAGGGGATGAACACTGAAGCTTTCTTT. Translating gives CASRGQGMNTEAFF. V gene TRBV19 combines with J gene TRBJ1-1; a weak D match, TRBD1 (6 bases). CDR1 is LNHDA, CDR2 SQIVND, per germline (reference sequence). CDR3 length: 14 residues. Deletions cut 6 bases from V and 0 bases from J, with 11 bases between. Variable domain in full (rest from reference TRBV19 and TRBJ1-1): DGGITQSPKYLFRKEGQNVTLSCEQNLNHDAMYWYRQDPGQGLRLIYYSQIVNDFQKGDIAEGYSVSREKKESFPLTVTSAQKNPTAFYLCASRGQGMNTEAFFGQGTRLTVV.

CDR3 sequence reads: CASSYSWVDTEAFF. The CDR3 nucleotides are TGTGCCAGCAGTTACTCTTGGGTTGACACTGAAGCTTTCTTT. V is TRBV6-5 and J is TRBJ1-1; D not certain. V was cut by 0 bases and J by 3 bases, with 8 bases left in between. This CDR3 is built from 14 residues. CDR1 is MNHEY and CDR2 is SVGAGI in the germline V gene.

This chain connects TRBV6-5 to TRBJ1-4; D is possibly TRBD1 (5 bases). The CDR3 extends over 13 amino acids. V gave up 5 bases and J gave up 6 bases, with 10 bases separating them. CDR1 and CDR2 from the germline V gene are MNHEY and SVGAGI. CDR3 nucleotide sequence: TGTGCCAGCAGTAGACCGGGGGATGAAAAACTGTTTTTT. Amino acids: CASSRPGDEKLFF.

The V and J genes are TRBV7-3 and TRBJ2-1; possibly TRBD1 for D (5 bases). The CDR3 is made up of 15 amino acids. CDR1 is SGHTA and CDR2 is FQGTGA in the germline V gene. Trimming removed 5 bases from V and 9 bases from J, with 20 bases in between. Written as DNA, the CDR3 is TGTGCCAGCAGCCCTGGGGCAGGGCTCGTGGGTGAGCAGTTCTTC. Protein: CASSPGAGLVGEQFF.

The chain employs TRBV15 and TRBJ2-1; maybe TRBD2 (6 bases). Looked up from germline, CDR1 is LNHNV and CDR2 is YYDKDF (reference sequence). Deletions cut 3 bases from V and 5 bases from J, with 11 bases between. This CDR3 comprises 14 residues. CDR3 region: CATSSGTRNNEQFF. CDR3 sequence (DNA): TGTGCCACCAGCAGCGGGACTCGGAACAATGAGCAGTTCTTC.

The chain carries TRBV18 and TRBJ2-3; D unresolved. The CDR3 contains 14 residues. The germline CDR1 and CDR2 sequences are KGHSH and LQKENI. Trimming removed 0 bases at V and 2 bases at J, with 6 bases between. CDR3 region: CASSPPEITDTQYF. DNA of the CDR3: TGTGCCAGCTCACCACCGGAAATCACAGATACGCAGTATTTT.

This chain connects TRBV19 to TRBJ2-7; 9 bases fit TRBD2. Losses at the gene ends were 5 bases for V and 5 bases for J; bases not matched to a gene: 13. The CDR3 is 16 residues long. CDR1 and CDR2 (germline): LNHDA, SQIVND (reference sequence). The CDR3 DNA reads TGTGCCAGTAGTCTCCATAGCGGGAGTTTTACAAACGAGCAGTACTTC. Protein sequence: CASSLHSGSFTNEQYF.

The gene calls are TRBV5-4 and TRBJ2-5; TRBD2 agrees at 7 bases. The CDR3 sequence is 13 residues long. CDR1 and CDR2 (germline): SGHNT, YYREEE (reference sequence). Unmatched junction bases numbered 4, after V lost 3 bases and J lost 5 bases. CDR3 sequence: CASSWWGGETQYF. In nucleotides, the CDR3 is TGTGCCAGCAGCTGGTGGGGAGGGGAGACCCAGTACTTC. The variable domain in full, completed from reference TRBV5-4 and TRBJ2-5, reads ETGVTQSPTHLIKTRGQQVTLRCSSQSGHNTVSWYQQALGQGPQFIFQYYREEENGRGNFPPRFSGLQFPNYSSELNVNALELDDSALYLCASSWWGGETQYFGPGTRLLVL.

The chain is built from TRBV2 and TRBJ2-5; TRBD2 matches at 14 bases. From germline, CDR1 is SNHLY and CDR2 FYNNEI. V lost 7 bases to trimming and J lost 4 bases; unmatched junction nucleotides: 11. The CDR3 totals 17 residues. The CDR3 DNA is TGTGCCAGCACCTTGACTAGCGGGGGGGAAGGTCGAGAGACCCAGTACTTC. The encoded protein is CASTLTSGGEGRETQYF.

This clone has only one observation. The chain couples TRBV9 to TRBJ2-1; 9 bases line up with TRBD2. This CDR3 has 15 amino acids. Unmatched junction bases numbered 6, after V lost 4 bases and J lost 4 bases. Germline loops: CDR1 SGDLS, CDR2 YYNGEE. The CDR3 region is CASSPGGGAYNEQFF. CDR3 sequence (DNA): TGTGCCAGCAGCCCCGGCGGGGGGGCTTACAATGAGCAGTTCTTC.

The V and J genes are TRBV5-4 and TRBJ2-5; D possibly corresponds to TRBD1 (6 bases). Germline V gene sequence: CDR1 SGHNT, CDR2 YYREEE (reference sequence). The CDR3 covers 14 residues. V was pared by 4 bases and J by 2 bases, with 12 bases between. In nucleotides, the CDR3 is TGTGCCAGCAGCCCCGGACAGACACAAGAGACCCAGTACTTC. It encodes CASSPGQTQETQYF.

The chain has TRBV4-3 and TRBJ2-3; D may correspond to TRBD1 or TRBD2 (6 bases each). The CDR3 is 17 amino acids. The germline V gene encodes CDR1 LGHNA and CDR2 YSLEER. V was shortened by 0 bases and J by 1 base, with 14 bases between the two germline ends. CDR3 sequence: CASSQEWGAKGTDTQYF. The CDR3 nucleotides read TGCGCCAGCAGCCAAGAATGGGGGGCGAAAGGCACAGATACGCAGTATTTT.

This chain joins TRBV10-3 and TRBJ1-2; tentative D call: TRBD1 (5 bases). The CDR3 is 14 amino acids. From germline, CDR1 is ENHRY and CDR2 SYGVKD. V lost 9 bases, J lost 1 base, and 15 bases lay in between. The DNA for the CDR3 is TGTGCCATTTCCGGGACGGACAATAACTATGGCTACACCTTC. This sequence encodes CAISGTDNNYGYTF.